This TCR beta chain is drawn from a study of cytomegalovirus exposure and HLA in healthy donors. Study observations and caveats: Productive rates of about 90% or about 30% were seen for most TCR beta V segments in an earlier analysis. Prediction of most subjects' HLA-A and HLA-B alleles by TCR beta sequences was reportedly accurate. A later analysis linked a missense variant in DCLRE1C to the trimming of TCR beta V and J genes.

The CDR3 consists of 10 residues. The V and J ends lost 6 bases and 4 bases respectively, with 6 bases between them. Germline-derived CDR1 and CDR2 are SQVTM and ANQGSEA. Remarks on this clone: The target antigen is unknown.

The PCR had 60 Vbeta and 13 Jbeta primers. Here immunoSEQ multiplex PCR was the method, and the copy in TCRdb shows in-frame clones only, minus some. The table records some 200,000 clones, approximately 79% of them present only once. The rearrangement uses TRBV29-1 and TRBJ2-5; D may be TRBD2 (6 bases). This TCR was sampled from a girl aged 2 to 10 in good health and CMV-seronegative. The sample taken for sequencing was PBMCs. The CDR3 here is CSVGGETQYF. The CDR3 DNA is TGCAGCGTGGGGGGAGAGACCCAGTACTTC.